Sequencing of this TCR beta chain was carried out in a study of technical replicates of blood from a few donors. The data were produced by immunoSEQ multiplex PCR, yet TCRdb's version contains in-frame clones alone and is incomplete. The sample lists roughly 80,000 clones; more than 85% were seen once. The CDR3 is 14 amino acids. Trimming removed 1 base from V and 5 bases from J, with 11 bases in between. The germline gives CDR1 MGHDK, CDR2 SYGVNS. The chain uses TRBV25-1 and TRBJ1-1; unclear D gene. The sample consisted of T cells isolated from PBMCs. The receptor's source is a human donor in good health. CDR3 DNA: TGTGCCAGCAGTGAATCAAACAGCAATACTGAAGCTTTCTTT. Amino acid sequence: CASSESNSNTEAFF.